These T cell receptor beta chains were read from a single sample in a study of regulatory T cells in long-lasting Graves disease. TCRdb reanalysed the multiplex PCR reads using MiXCR and keeps one entry per CDR3 protein. The table has fewer than 650,000 distinct CDR3 sequences, under 20% seen once. The same sample was also used in a study of T cells in Graves' hyperthyroidism and ophthalmopathy.

The sequenced sample was peripheral blood mononuclear cells (PBMCs), obtained at new diagnosis, from a patient treated with antithyroid drugs. Receptors originate from a woman aged 25-40 years with Graves disease. The CDR3 runs from the conserved cysteine through the conserved F or W. D genes are given only for firm matches. The size of a clone is reported for some rows only, either as once, few or many, or as a class for expanded clones.

size: many; V: TRBV5-6; J: TRBJ2-7; D: NA; DNA: TGTGCCAGCAGCTTGGTAGGAGACGAGCAGTACTTC; CDR3: CASSLVGDEQYF
size: many; V: TRBV7-8; J: TRBJ1-1; D: NA; DNA: TGTGCCAGCAGCTCTGCCTTTGAAGCTTTCTTT; CDR3: CASSSAFEAFF
size: NA; V: TRBV5-1; J: TRBJ2-7; D: TRBD2; DNA: TGCGCCAGCAGCTTCGTAGGCGGGAGCTCCTACGAGCAGTACTTC; CDR3: CASSFVGGSSYEQYF
size: NA; V: TRBV3-1; J: TRBJ2-7; D: NA; DNA: TGTGCCAGCAGCCAAGGATTAGTGACTACGAGGCAGTACTTC; CDR3: CASSQGLVTTRQYF
size: few; V: TRBV29-1; J: TRBJ2-1; D: NA; DNA: TGCAGCGTTTTAGGGGTGGAATCCTACAATGAGCAGTTCTTC; CDR3: CSVLGVESYNEQFF
size: few; V: TRBV27; J: TRBJ1-6; D: NA; DNA: TGTGCCAGCAGTTTATCGCCTACGTATCCCCTCCACTTT; CDR3: CASSLSPTYPLHF
size: few; V: TRBV6-1; J: TRBJ2-5; D: NA; DNA: TGTGCCAGCCCCTCCCCCCCCGGGAGCCAAGAGACCCAGTACTTC; CDR3: CASPSPPGSQETQYF
size: many; V: TRBV7-8; J: TRBJ2-3; D: NA; DNA: TGTGCCAGCAGCTTATTGGAGACAGATACGCAGTATTTT; CDR3: CASSLLETDTQYF
size: NA; V: TRBV5-1; J: TRBJ2-2; D: NA; DNA: TGCGCCAGCAGCCAGGGGCGTGGAAACACCGGGGAGCTGTTTTTT; CDR3: CASSQGRGNTGELFF
size: many; V: TRBV6-1; J: TRBJ2-7; D: NA; DNA: TGTGCCAGGCTATCAGACTCACAGCAGTACGAGCAGTACTTC; CDR3: CARLSDSQQYEQYF
size: many; V: TRBV28; J: TRBJ2-7; D: NA; DNA: TGTGCCAGCAGTCCCGGAAGAGATCTCGAGCAGTACTTC; CDR3: CASSPGRDLEQYF
size: few; V: TRBV16; J: TRBJ1-6; D: NA; DNA: TGTGCCAGCAGCCAATCGAGTTACAGGGAAGGTTCACCCCTCCACTTT; CDR3: CASSQSSYREGSPLHF
size: few; V: TRBV19; J: TRBJ2-1; D: NA; DNA: TGTGCCAGTAGTATACGTCAGTTTAAGGGACAAGGACTGTACAATGAGCAGTTCTTC; CDR3: CASSIRQFKGQGLYNEQFF
size: many; V: TRBV6-1; J: TRBJ1-1; D: NA; DNA: TGTGCCATACAAACAGGGTTCAACACTGAAGCTTTCTTT; CDR3: CAIQTGFNTEAFF
size: many; V: TRBV28; J: TRBJ2-7; D: NA; DNA: TGTGCCAGTTCCCCAGGGGCTGCTTTTGGAAACTACGAGCAGTACTTC; CDR3: CASSPGAAFGNYEQYF
size: many; V: TRBV11-2; J: TRBJ1-1; D: NA; DNA: TGTGCCAGCAGCTTAGAGGGGGCAGGTACTGAAGCTTTCTTT; CDR3: CASSLEGAGTEAFF
size: many; V: TRBV7-9; J: TRBJ2-7; D: NA; DNA: TGTGCCAGCAGCTTAGTCGGTAGGGGCGCTTACGAGCAGTACTTC; CDR3: CASSLVGRGAYEQYF
size: few; V: TRBV19; J: TRBJ2-1; D: NA; DNA: TGTGCCAGTAGTGTTGACCGGGATTCTGAGGGCAATGAGCAGTTCTTC; CDR3: CASSVDRDSEGNEQFF
size: NA; V: TRBV19; J: TRBJ2-7; D: TRBD2; DNA: TGTGCCAGTAGTAAACCTAGCGGAGGGTCCTACGAGCAGTACTTC; CDR3: CASSKPSGGSYEQYF
size: few; V: TRBV5-8; J: TRBJ1-6; D: NA; DNA: TGTGCCAGCAGCTTGGGTCCGAAGAAGGGAGGCTCACCCCTCCACTTT; CDR3: CASSLGPKKGGSPLHF
size: many; V: TRBV7-2; J: TRBJ1-5; D: TRBD1; DNA: TGTGCCAGCAGCTCGGGACAGGGGTCCCATCAGCCCCAGCATTTT; CDR3: CASSSGQGSHQPQHF
size: NA; V: TRBV7-2; J: TRBJ1-2; D: NA; DNA: TGTGCCAGCAGCTTAACTAGGGTGAACTCTTATGGCTACACCTTC; CDR3: CASSLTRVNSYGYTF
size: few; V: TRBV28; J: TRBJ1-1; D: NA; DNA: TGTGCCAGCGTCACCAAATATTTGAACACTGAAGCTTTCTTT; CDR3: CASVTKYLNTEAFF
size: many; V: TRBV28; J: TRBJ2-2; D: TRBD1; DNA: TGTGCCAGCAACCCTCCGGGACAGGGCATTGCCGGGGAGCTGTTTTTT; CDR3: CASNPPGQGIAGELFF
size: many; V: TRBV28; J: TRBJ2-1; D: TRBD2; DNA: TGTGCCAGCAGTTTAGGCGGGAGGGTACGAAATGAGCAGTTCTTC; CDR3: CASSLGGRVRNEQFF
size: NA; V: TRBV9; J: TRBJ2-3; D: NA; DNA: TGTGCCAGCAGCGTAGTCTCTAGTCGCACAGATACGCAGTATTTT; CDR3: CASSVVSSRTDTQYF
size: NA; V: TRBV30; J: TRBJ1-1; D: TRBD1; DNA: TGTGCCTGGAGCCCTGGGGCAGGGGGAGAAGCTTTCTTT; CDR3: CAWSPGAGGEAFF
size: few; V: TRBV3-1; J: TRBJ2-1; D: TRBD2; DNA: TGTGCCAGCAGCCAAGATCCGTTCGGACTAGCGGGGGGGCCCTCATTCTTC; CDR3: CASSQDPFGLAGGPSFF
size: few; V: TRBV28; J: TRBJ2-1; D: NA; DNA: TGTGCCAGCAGCCGAGCGTGGGGATCCCCCTACAATGAGCAGTTCTTC; CDR3: CASSRAWGSPYNEQFF
size: many; V: TRBV20-1; J: TRBJ2-1; D: TRBD2; DNA: TGCAGTGCGGCACCTAGCGGAAGCTACAATGAGCAGTTCTTC; CDR3: CSAAPSGSYNEQFF
size: few; V: TRBV7-2; J: TRBJ2-3; D: NA; DNA: TGTGCCAGCAGCGAACACAGTTCACCAGATACGCAGTATTTT; CDR3: CASSEHSSPDTQYF
size: many; V: TRBV19; J: TRBJ1-1; D: NA; DNA: TGTGCCAGTAGTATAGATGGGGGCACTGAAGCTTTCTTT; CDR3: CASSIDGGTEAFF
size: NA; V: TRBV7-9; J: TRBJ1-1; D: NA; DNA: TGTGCCAGCAGCTTACTGATGACGGGTAACACTGAAGCTTTCTTT; CDR3: CASSLLMTGNTEAFF
size: NA; V: TRBV20-1; J: TRBJ1-2; D: NA; DNA: TGCAGTGCTACAGGACATTTTAACTATGGCTACACCTTC; CDR3: CSATGHFNYGYTF
size: NA; V: TRBV6-1; J: TRBJ2-1; D: NA; DNA: TGTGCCAGCAGCTACACAGGGTCGGGGTTTCTCAATGAGCAGTTCTTC; CDR3: CASSYTGSGFLNEQFF
size: NA; V: TRBV24-1; J: TRBJ2-3; D: TRBD1; DNA: TGTGCCACCTCAGCACCGGGACAGTCCACAGATACGCAGTATTTT; CDR3: CATSAPGQSTDTQYF
size: many; V: TRBV28; J: TRBJ2-3; D: TRBD1; DNA: TGTGCCAGCAGTCCAGGGGGCGTTTCAGATACGCAGTATTTT; CDR3: CASSPGGVSDTQYF
size: NA; V: TRBV28; J: TRBJ1-2; D: NA; DNA: TGTGCCAGCAGTTTCCCAGGACAGAGGCCGAGCTACACCTTC; CDR3: CASSFPGQRPSYTF
size: NA; V: TRBV18; J: TRBJ1-1; D: TRBD1; DNA: TGTGCCAGCTCACCAACCATACAGGGGGCAAGGAACACTGAAGCTTTCTTT; CDR3: CASSPTIQGARNTEAFF
size: few; V: TRBV5-1; J: TRBJ1-4; D: NA; DNA: TGCGCCAGCAGCTTGAGGTCAGCAACTAATGAAAAACTGTTTTTT; CDR3: CASSLRSATNEKLFF
size: few; V: TRBV29-1; J: TRBJ1-1; D: TRBD1; DNA: TGCAGCGTTGAAGTAAAGCTAATATCGATGGGACAGGGACCGTCTGAAGCTTTCTTT; CDR3: CSVEVKLISMGQGPSEAFF
size: many; V: TRBV2; J: TRBJ2-3; D: NA; DNA: TGTGCCAGCCGACGGGGCACAGATACGCAGTATTTT; CDR3: CASRRGTDTQYF
size: many; V: TRBV7-8; J: TRBJ1-5; D: NA; DNA: TGTGCCAGCAGCCGAAGAAGGCAGGGGAGGAATCAGCCCCAGCATTTT; CDR3: CASSRRRQGRNQPQHF
size: many; V: TRBV12-3/TRBV12-4; J: TRBJ2-1; D: TRBD2; DNA: TGTGCCAGCAGCCAGGGACTAGCGGGAGCTCGTGAGCAGTTCTTC; CDR3: CASSQGLAGAREQFF